A selection of T cell receptor beta chains follows, all from one sample in a study of CD4 T cells in relation to SARS-CoV-2 and coronaviruses. Some clones are missing from TCRdb's copy, which holds only in-frame ones; the method was immunoSEQ multiplex PCR. The sample has some 46,000 clones, roughly 80% seen once. These receptors have no identified antigens. The specimen was naive CD4+ T cells from PBMCs, cultured in vitro. These receptor sequences come from an adult with COVID-19. Both conserved end residues are part of each CDR3. The D gene is left open where the match is weak. Some rows mark clone size as missing; the rest say once, few, many or name a class of expanded clone.

len: 13
d_gene: NA
abundance: NA
v_gene: TRBV18
j_gene: TRBJ1-1
CDR3aa: CASSAGLNTEAFF
CDR3nt: TGTGCCAGCTCCGCCGGCCTGAACACTGAAGCTTTCTTT

len: 16
d_gene: TRBD1
abundance: NA
v_gene: TRBV19
j_gene: TRBJ1-1
CDR3aa: CASSPRTGGLVTEAFF
CDR3nt: TGTGCCAGTAGTCCAAGGACAGGGGGTTTGGTCACTGAAGCTTTCTTT

len: 18
d_gene: TRBD1
abundance: NA
v_gene: TRBV4-1
j_gene: TRBJ2-2
CDR3aa: CASSRQDPRTGSPGELFF
CDR3nt: TGCGCCAGCAGCCGACAAGACCCCCGGACAGGTAGTCCCGGGGAGCTGTTTTTT

len: 15
d_gene: NA
abundance: NA
v_gene: TRBV28
j_gene: TRBJ2-3
CDR3aa: CASSATYIQGATQYF
CDR3nt: TGTGCCAGCAGTGCAACATACATTCAGGGCGCTACGCAGTATTTT

len: 13
d_gene: TRBD1
abundance: NA
v_gene: TRBV6-5
j_gene: TRBJ2-7
CDR3aa: CASTGQASGEQYF
CDR3nt: TGTGCCAGCACCGGACAGGCTTCGGGCGAGCAGTACTTC

len: 13
d_gene: TRBD2
abundance: once
v_gene: TRBV27
j_gene: TRBJ2-1
CDR3aa: CASMTSGYNEQFF
CDR3nt: TGTGCCAGCATGACTAGCGGCTACAATGAGCAGTTCTTC

len: 15
d_gene: NA
abundance: NA
v_gene: TRBV15
j_gene: TRBJ2-3
CDR3aa: CATSRVRVGTDTQYF
CDR3nt: TGTGCCACCAGCAGAGTACGGGTTGGCACAGATACGCAGTATTTT

len: 11
d_gene: NA
abundance: NA
v_gene: TRBV12-3/TRBV12-4
j_gene: TRBJ1-1
CDR3aa: CASSLRTEAFF
CDR3nt: TGTGCCAGCAGTTTGCGGACTGAAGCTTTCTTT

len: 16
d_gene: NA
abundance: few
v_gene: TRBV27
j_gene: TRBJ2-6
CDR3aa: CASIGSFHSGANVLTF
CDR3nt: TGTGCCAGCATAGGCAGTTTCCACTCTGGGGCCAACGTCCTGACTTTC

len: 16
d_gene: TRBD1
abundance: NA
v_gene: TRBV5-1
j_gene: TRBJ2-1
CDR3aa: CASSFPGTGGWGEQFF
CDR3nt: TGCGCCAGCAGCTTTCCCGGGACAGGGGGCTGGGGTGAGCAGTTCTTC

len: 13
d_gene: NA
abundance: NA
v_gene: TRBV11-3
j_gene: TRBJ2-3
CDR3aa: CASSNPSTDTQYF
CDR3nt: TGTGCCAGCAGCAATCCGAGCACAGATACGCAGTATTTT

len: 15
d_gene: NA
abundance: NA
v_gene: TRBV4-2
j_gene: TRBJ1-3
CDR3aa: CASSQYSRGLNTIYF
CDR3nt: TGTGCCAGCAGCCAGTATTCCCGGGGCCTCAACACCATATATTTT

len: 15
d_gene: NA
abundance: NA
v_gene: TRBV5-8
j_gene: TRBJ2-1
CDR3aa: CASSPGMQGCNEQFF
CDR3nt: TGTGCCAGCAGCCCCGGGATGCAGGGGTGTAATGAGCAGTTCTTC

len: 11
d_gene: NA
abundance: few
v_gene: TRBV3-1/TRBV3-2
j_gene: TRBJ2-7
CDR3aa: CASRQVNEQYF
CDR3nt: TGTGCCAGCAGACAGGTCAACGAGCAGTACTTC

len: 13
d_gene: NA
abundance: NA
v_gene: TRBV2
j_gene: TRBJ2-2
CDR3aa: CASTKGGTGELFF
CDR3nt: TGTGCCAGCACCAAAGGGGGTACCGGGGAGCTGTTTTTT